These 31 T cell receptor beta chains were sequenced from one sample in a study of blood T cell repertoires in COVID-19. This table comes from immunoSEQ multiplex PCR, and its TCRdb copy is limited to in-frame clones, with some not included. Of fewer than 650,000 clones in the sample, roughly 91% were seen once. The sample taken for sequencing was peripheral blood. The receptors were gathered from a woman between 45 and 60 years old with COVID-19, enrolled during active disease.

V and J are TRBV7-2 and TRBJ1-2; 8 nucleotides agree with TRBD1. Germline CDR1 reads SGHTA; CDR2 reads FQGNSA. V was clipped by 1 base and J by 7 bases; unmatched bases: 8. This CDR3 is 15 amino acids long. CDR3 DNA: TGTGCCAGCAGCTTAGTCAGTGGGACAGGTGGTGGCTACACCTTC. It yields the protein CASSLVSGTGGGYTF.

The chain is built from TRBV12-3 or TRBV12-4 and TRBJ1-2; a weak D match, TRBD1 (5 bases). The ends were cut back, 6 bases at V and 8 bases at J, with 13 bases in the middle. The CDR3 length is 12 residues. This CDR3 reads CASRGRPFGYTF. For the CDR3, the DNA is TGTGCCAGCAGGGGGCGGCCTTTCGGCTACACCTTC.

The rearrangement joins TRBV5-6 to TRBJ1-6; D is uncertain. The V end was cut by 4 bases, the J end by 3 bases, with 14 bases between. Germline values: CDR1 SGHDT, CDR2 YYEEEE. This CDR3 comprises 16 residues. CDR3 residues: CASSPVGRSYNSPLHF. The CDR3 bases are TGTGCCAGCAGCCCCGTGGGCAGAAGCTATAATTCACCCCTCCACTTT.

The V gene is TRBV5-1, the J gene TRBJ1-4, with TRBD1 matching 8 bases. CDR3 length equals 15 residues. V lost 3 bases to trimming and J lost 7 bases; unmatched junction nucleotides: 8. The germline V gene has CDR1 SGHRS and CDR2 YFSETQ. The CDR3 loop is CASSSQGVLSEKLFF. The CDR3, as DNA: TGCGCCAGCAGCTCACAGGGGGTGCTAAGTGAAAAACTGTTTTTT.

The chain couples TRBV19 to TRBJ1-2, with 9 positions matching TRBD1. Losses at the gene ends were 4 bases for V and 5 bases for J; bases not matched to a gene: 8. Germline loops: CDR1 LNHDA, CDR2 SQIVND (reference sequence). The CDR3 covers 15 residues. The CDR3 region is CASSTLDRGGYGYTF. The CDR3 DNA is TGTGCCAGTAGTACCCTGGACAGGGGAGGGTATGGCTACACCTTC.

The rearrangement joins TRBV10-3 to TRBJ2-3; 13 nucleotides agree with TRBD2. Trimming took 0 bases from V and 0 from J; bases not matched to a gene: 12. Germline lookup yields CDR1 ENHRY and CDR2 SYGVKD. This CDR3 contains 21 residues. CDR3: CAISESSGAGLAGDSTDTQYF. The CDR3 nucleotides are TGTGCCATCAGTGAGTCCTCAGGGGCCGGACTAGCGGGGGACAGCACAGATACGCAGTATTTT.

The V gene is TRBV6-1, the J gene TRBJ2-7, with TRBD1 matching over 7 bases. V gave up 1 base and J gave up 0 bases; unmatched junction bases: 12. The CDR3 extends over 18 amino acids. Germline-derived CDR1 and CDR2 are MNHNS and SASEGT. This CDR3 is CASSEGGQHHFSSYEQYF. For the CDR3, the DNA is TGTGCCAGCAGTGAAGGGGGACAGCACCATTTTAGCTCCTACGAGCAGTACTTC.

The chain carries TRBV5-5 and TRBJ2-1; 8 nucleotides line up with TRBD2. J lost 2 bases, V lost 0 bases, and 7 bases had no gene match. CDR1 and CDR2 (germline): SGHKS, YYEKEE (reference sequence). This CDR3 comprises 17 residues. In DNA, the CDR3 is TGTGCCAGCAGCTTGGCCTTGACGGGGGGGCCCTACAATGAGCAGTTCTTC. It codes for CASSLALTGGPYNEQFF. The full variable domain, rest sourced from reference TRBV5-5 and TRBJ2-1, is DAGVTQSPTHLIKTRGQQVTLRCSPISGHKSVSWYQQVLGQGPQFIFQYYEKEERGRGNFPDRFSARQFPNYSSELNVNALLLGDSALYLCASSLALTGGPYNEQFFGPGTRLTVL.

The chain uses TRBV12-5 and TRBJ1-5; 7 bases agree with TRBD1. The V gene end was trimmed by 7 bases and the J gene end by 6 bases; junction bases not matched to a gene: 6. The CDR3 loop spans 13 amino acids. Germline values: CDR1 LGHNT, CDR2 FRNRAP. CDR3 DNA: TGTGCTAGTGCCCAACAGGGGTCTCAGCCCCAGCATTTT. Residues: CASAQQGSQPQHF.

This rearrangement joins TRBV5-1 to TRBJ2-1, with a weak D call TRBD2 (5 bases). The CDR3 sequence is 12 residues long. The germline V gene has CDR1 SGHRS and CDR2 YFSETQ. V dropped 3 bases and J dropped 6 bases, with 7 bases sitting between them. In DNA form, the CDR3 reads TGCGCCAGCAGCTCGACTACCAATGAGCAGTTCTTC. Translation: CASSSTTNEQFF.

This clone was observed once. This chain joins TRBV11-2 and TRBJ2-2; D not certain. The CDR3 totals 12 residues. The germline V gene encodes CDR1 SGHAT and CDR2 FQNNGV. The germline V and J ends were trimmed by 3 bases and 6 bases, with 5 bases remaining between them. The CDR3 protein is CASSFNSGELFF. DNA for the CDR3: TGTGCCAGCAGCTTTAATTCCGGGGAGCTGTTTTTT.

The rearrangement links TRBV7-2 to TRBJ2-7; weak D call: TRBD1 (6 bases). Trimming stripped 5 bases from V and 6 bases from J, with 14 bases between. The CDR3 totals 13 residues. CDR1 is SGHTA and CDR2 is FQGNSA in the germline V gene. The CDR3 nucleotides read TGTGCCAGCAGCCAACCTCAGGGGATCGAGCAGTACTTC. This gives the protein CASSQPQGIEQYF. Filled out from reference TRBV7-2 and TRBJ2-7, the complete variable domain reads GAGVSQSPSNKVTEKGKDVELRCDPISGHTALYWYRQSLGQGLEFLIYFQGNSAPDKSGLPSDRFSAERTGGSVSTLTIQRTQQEDSAVYLCASSQPQGIEQYFGPGTRLTVT.

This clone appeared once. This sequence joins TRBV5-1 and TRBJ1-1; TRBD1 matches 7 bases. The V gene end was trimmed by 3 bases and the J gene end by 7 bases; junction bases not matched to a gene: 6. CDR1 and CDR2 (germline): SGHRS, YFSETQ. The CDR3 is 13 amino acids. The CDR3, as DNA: TGCGCCAGCAGCTCTGGACAGGCCCATGAAGCTTTCTTT. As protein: CASSSGQAHEAFF.

The CDR3 nucleotides are TGTGCCAGCAGCCCCGGAGGTAATTCACCCCTCCACTTT. It specifies CASSPGGNSPLHF. V usage is TRBV12-3 or TRBV12-4 and J usage is TRBJ1-6; D not certain. Trimming removed 6 bases at V and 6 bases at J, with 9 bases between. The CDR3 runs to 13 residues.

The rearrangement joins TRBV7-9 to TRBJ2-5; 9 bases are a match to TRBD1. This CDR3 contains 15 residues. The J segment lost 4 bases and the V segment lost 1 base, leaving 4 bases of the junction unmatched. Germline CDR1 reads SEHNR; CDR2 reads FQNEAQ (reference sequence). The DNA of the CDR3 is TGTGCCAGCAGCTTAGGGGACAGGGACGCAGAGACCCAGTACTTC. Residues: CASSLGDRDAETQYF.

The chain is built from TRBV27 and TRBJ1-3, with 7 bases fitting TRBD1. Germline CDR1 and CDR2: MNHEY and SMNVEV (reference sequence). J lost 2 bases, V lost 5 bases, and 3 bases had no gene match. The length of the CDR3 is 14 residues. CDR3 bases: TGTGCCAGCAGTATTACAGGGGCTGGAAACACCATATATTTT. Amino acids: CASSITGAGNTIYF.

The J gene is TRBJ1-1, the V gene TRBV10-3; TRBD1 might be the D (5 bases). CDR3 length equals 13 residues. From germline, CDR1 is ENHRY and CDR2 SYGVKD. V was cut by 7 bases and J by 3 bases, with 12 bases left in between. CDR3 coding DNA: TGTGCCATCAAAACAGGAATGGACACTGAAGCTTTCTTT. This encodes CAIKTGMDTEAFF.

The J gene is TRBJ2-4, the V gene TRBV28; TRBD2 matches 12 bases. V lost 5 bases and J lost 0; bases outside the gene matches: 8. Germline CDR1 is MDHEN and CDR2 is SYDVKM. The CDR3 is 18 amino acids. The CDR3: CASSPTSGGPLAKNIQYF. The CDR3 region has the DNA TGTGCCAGCAGTCCTACTAGCGGGGGGCCTCTAGCCAAAAACATTCAGTACTTC.

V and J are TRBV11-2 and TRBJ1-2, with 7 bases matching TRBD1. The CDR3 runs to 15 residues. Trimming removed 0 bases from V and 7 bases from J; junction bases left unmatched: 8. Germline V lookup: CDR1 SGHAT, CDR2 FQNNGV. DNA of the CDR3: TGTGCCAGCAGCTTAGAGCCCGGGACAGTCAGTGGCTACACCTTC. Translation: CASSLEPGTVSGYTF.

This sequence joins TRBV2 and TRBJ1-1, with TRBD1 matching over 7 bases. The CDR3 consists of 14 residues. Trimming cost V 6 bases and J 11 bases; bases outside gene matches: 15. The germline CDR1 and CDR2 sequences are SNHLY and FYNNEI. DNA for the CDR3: TGTGCCAGCAGAGTAAAACTCTTCGAGGGGGCGGCTTTCTTT. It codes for CASRVKLFEGAAFF.

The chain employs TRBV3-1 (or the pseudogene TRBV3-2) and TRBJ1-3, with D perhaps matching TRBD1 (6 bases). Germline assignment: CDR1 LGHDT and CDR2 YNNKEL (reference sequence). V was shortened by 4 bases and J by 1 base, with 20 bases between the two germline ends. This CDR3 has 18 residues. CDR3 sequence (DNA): TGTGCCAGCAGCCCCGAAACAGGGTATTGGGGATCTGGAAACACCATATATTTT. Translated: CASSPETGYWGSGNTIYF.

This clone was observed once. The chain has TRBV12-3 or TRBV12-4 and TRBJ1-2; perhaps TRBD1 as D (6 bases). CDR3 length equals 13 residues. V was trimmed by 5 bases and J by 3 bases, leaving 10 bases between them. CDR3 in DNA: TGTGCCAGCAGTCGCAGGGGCCACTATGGCTACACCTTC. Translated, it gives CASSRRGHYGYTF.

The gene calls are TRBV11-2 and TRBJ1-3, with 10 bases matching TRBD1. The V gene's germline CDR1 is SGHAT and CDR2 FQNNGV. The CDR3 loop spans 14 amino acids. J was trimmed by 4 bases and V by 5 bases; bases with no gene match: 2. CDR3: CASSPTGGGNTIYF. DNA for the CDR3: TGTGCCAGCAGCCCGACAGGGGGCGGAAACACCATATATTTT.

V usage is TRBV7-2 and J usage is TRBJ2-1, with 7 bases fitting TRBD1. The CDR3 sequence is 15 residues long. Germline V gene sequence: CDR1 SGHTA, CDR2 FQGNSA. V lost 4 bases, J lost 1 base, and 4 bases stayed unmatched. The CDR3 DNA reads TGTGCCAGCAGCTCTGACAGGGAGTCCTACAATGAGCAGTTCTTC. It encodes CASSSDRESYNEQFF.

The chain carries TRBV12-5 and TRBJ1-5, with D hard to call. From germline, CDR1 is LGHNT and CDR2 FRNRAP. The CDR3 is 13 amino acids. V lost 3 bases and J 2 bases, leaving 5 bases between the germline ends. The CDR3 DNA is TGTGCTAGTGGTTTTTCTGGCAATCAGCCCCAGCATTTT. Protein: CASGFSGNQPQHF.

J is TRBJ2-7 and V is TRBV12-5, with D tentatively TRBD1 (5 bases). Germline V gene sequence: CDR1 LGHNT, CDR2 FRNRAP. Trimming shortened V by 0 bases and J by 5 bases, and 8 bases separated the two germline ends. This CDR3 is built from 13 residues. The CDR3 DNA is TGTGCTAGTGGTTTGGTCTACAGGAACGAGCAGTACTTC. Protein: CASGLVYRNEQYF.

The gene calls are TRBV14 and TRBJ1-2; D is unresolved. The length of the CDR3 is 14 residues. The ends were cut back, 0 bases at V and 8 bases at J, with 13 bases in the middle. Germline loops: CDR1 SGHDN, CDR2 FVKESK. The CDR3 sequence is CASSQEHGFVGYTF. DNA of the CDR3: TGTGCCAGCAGCCAAGAGCACGGTTTCGTGGGCTACACCTTC.

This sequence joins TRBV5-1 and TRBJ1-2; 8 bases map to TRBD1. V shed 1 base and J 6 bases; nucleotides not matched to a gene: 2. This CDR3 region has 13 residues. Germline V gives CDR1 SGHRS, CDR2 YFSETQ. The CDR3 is CASSLPTGDGYTF. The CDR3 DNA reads TGCGCCAGCAGCTTGCCGACAGGGGATGGCTACACCTTC. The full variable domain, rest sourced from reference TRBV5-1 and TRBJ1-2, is KAGVTQTPRYLIKTRGQQVTLSCSPISGHRSVSWYQQTPGQGLQFLFEYFSETQRNKGNFPGRFSGRQFSNSRSEMNVSTLELGDSALYLCASSLPTGDGYTFGSGTRLTVV.

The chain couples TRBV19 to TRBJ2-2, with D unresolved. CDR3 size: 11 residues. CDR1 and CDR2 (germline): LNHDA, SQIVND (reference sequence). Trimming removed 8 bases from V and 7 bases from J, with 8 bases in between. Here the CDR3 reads CASLESGELFF. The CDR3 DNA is TGTGCCAGTCTAGAGAGCGGGGAGCTGTTTTTT.

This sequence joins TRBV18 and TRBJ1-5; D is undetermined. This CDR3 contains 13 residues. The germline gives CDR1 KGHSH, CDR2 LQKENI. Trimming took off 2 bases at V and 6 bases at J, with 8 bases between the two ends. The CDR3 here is CASSPAPIQPQHF. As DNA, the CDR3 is TGTGCCAGCTCACCAGCTCCTATTCAGCCCCAGCATTTT. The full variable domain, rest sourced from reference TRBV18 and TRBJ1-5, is NAGVMQNPRHLVRRRGQEARLRCSPMKGHSHVYWYRQLPEEGLKFMVYLQKENIIDESGMPKERFSAEFPKEGPSILRIQQVVRGDSAAYFCASSPAPIQPQHFGDGTRLSIL.

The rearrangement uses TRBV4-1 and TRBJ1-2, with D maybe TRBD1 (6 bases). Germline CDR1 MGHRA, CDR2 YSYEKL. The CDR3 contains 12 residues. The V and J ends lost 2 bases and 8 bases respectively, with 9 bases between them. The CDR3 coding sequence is TGCGCCAGCAGCCAATCAGGGGTGGGCTACACCTTC. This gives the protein CASSQSGVGYTF.